The clone carrying this T cell receptor beta chain was counted only a few times. This CDR3 comprises 19 residues. Germline V gene data show CDR1 as SGHVS and CDR2 as FQNEAQ. V was clipped by 3 bases and J by 1 base; unmatched bases: 13. The source of the sample is a study of T cells in Graves' hyperthyroidism and ophthalmopathy. TCR beta CDR3 region amplification was performed from RNA transcripts. RT-PCR in the first round (using the HTBI primer set) targeted the TCR CDR3. In TCRdb, the multiplex PCR reads were re-called with MiXCR into one record per CDR3 protein. The profile shows roughly 150,000 distinct CDR3 sequences, around 8.9% of them singletons.

The J gene is TRBJ1-3, the V gene TRBV7-8; 9 bases are a match to TRBD1. Sequencing was performed on blood. The origin of this receptor is a woman in her late teens or twenties with Graves' hyperthyroidism that later progressed to Graves' ophthalmopathy. CDR3 in amino acids: CASSFYRVGDRASGNTIYF. The DNA for the CDR3 is TGTGCCAGCAGCTTTTACAGAGTTGGGGACAGGGCATCTGGAAACACCATATATTTT.